This T cell receptor beta chain was captured in a study of control samples from healthy donors and cancer patients. J was trimmed by 0 bases and V by 4 bases; bases with no gene match: 2. This CDR3 comprises 15 residues. Germline lookup yields CDR1 SGDLS and CDR2 YYNGEE. Some clones are missing from TCRdb's copy, which holds only in-frame ones; the method was immunoSEQ multiplex PCR. The repertoire holds 120,000 to 150,000 clones, with 80% to 95% as singletons. The clonotype originates from a man aged 30-40 years in good health. The specimen was blood. The chain combines TRBV9 with TRBJ1-3; 9 nucleotides match TRBD1. For the CDR3, the DNA is TGTGCCAGCAGCCCACAGGGGGCCTCTGGAAACACCATATATTTT. Its protein is CASSPQGASGNTIYF.